One sample yielded the 10 T cell receptor beta chains listed below, sequenced in a study of metastatic and nonmetastatic thyroid tumors. TCRdb reprocessed the PCR reads using MiXCR. The repertoire consists of around 13,000 clones, with around a fifth occurring once and the leading ten covering around 14%. All patients were untreated before thyroid surgery. Sequenced input: adjacent normal tissue. These receptors originate from a female donor with papillary thyroid cancer or a benign thyroid nodule (not recorded which). Some clones in this sample may be carry-over from other donors' samples.

This clone has more than one count but fewer than ten. An end of the junction does not agree with germline; a read error may underlie this. V is TRBV24-1 and J is TRBJ2-2; D is unresolved. This CDR3 is 15 amino acids long. Germline CDR1 reads KGHDR; CDR2 reads SFDVKD. This CDR3 is CATSDSRKFTGELFF. The CDR3 DNA reads as TGCGCCACCAGTGATTCAAGGAAATTCACCGGGGAGCTGTTTTTT.

The sample holds many counts of this clone. The chain joins TRBV4-1 to TRBJ1-4, with D perhaps TRBD1 (5 bases). Trimming left V 5 bases short and J 4 bases short, with 14 bases between. Germline V gene sequence: CDR1 MGHRA, CDR2 YSYEKL. CDR3 size: 15 residues. CDR3 region: CASSGTGLVNEKLFF. CDR3 nucleotide sequence: TGCGCCAGCAGCGGAACGGGACTCGTTAATGAAAAACTGTTTTTT.

This clone was found a few times. The V call is TRBV6-4, the J call TRBJ2-1, with D uncertain. Deletions cut 0 bases from V and 1 base from J, with 7 bases between. The CDR3 consists of 15 residues. Germline loops: CDR1 MRHNA, CDR2 SNTAGT. The CDR3 protein is CASSDSEASYNEQFF. The CDR3 DNA is TGTGCCAGCAGTGACTCTGAGGCATCCTACAATGAGCAGTTCTTC.

The table lists this clone with many counts. The genes are TRBV6-8 and TRBJ2-7; 7 bases match TRBD1. Trimming removed 8 bases from V and 3 bases from J; junction bases left unmatched: 10. This CDR3 contains 14 residues. Per the germline V gene, CDR1 is MNHGY and CDR2 is SAAAGT. Written as DNA, the CDR3 is TGTGCCAGCGGCTCCCCACAGGGGATCTACGAGCAGTACTTC. Its protein is CASGSPQGIYEQYF.

This clone was seen ten or more times. This rearrangement joins TRBV19 to TRBJ1-4, with unresolved D. Deletions cut 0 bases from V and 11 bases from J, with 4 bases between. The CDR3 totals 11 residues. Germline lookup yields CDR1 LNHDA and CDR2 SQIVND (reference sequence). As DNA, the CDR3 is TGTGCCAGTAGTATAGAAAAGAAACTGTTTTTT. Translating gives CASSIEKKLFF.

In this sample, this clone is medium-sized (0.01 to 0.1%). The chain is built from TRBV28 and TRBJ1-5, with D unclear. CDR1 is MDHEN and CDR2 is SYDVKM in the germline V gene. V was shortened by 3 bases and J by 7 bases, with 13 bases between the two germline ends. The CDR3 totals 14 residues. CDR3 nucleotide sequence: TGTGCCAGCAGTTTCCCCGGCGAGTCACAGCCCCAGCATTTT. Its protein is CASSFPGESQPQHF.

Turning to this clone: The sample contains more than one DNA sequence encoding this CDR3. The chain uses TRBV7-2 and TRBJ2-5; possibly TRBD1 or TRBD2 for D (5 bases each). V gave up 1 base and J gave up 4 bases, with 10 bases separating them. The CDR3 is 14 residues long. Germline-derived CDR1 and CDR2 are SGHTA and FQGNSA. The CDR3 sequence: CASSLGGRGETQYF. Written as DNA, the CDR3 is TGTGCCAGCAGCTTAGGGGGACGAGGAGAGACCCAGTACTTC.

A few counts support this clone. The genes are TRBV6-4 and TRBJ1-1; a weak D match, TRBD1 (5 bases). Trimming took 8 bases from V and 1 from J, leaving 17 bases between them. The CDR3 length is 15 residues. CDR1 is MRHNA, CDR2 SNTAGT, per germline. CDR3 DNA: TGTGCCAGCCTTTTAGCTCGGGGGACGAACACTGAAGCTTTCTTT. Translated: CASLLARGTNTEAFF.

In regard to this clone: A much more abundant neighbour one base away suggests this may be a read error. Here the CDR3 reads CASSQDLAMNTGELSF. DNA for the CDR3: TGTGCCAGCAGCCAAGATCTAGCTATGAACACCGGGGAGCTGTCTTTT. J is TRBJ2-2 and V is TRBV4-2; weak D call: TRBD2 (5 bases). The CDR3 contains 16 residues. Germline loops: CDR1 LGHNA, CDR2 YNFKEQ.

As regards this clone: Sequence at one end of the junction differs from germline and may be a read error. J is TRBJ1-6 and V is TRBV20-1, with TRBD1 as a possible D gene (6 bases). CDR3 size: 15 residues. The germline CDR1 and CDR2 sequences are DFQATT and SNEGSKA (reference sequence). CDR3 nucleotide sequence: TGCAGTGCGAGAGTCCTCGGGGGCTATCATTCACCCCTCCACTTT. Residues: CSARVLGGYHSPLHF.